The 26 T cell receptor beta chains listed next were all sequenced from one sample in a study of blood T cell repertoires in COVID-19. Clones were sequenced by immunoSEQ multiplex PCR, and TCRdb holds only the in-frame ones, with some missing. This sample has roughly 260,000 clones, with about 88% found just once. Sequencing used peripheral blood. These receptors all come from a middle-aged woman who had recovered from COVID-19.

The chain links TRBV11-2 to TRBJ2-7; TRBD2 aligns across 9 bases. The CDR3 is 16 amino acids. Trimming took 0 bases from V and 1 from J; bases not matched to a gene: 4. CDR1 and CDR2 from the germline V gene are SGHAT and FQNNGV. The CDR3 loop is CASSLDSGGSSYEQYF. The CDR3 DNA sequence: TGTGCCAGCAGCTTAGATAGCGGGGGCAGTTCCTACGAGCAGTACTTC.

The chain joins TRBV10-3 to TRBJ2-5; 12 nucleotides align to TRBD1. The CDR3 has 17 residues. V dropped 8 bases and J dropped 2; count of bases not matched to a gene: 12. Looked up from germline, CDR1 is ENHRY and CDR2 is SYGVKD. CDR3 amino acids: CAIWPGTGGPRQETQYF. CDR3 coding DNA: TGTGCCATCTGGCCTGGGACAGGGGGCCCCCGTCAAGAGACCCAGTACTTC.

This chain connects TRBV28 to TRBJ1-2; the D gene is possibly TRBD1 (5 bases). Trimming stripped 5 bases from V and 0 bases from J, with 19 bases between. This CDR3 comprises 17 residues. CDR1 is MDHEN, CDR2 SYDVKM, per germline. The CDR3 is CASSPNPGRGTNYGYTF. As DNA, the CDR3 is TGTGCCAGCAGTCCCAACCCGGGACGGGGGACTAACTATGGCTACACCTTC.

The CDR3 loop is CASSLKLAGANEQFF. The CDR3 bases are TGTGCCAGCAGCTTGAAACTAGCGGGAGCCAATGAGCAGTTCTTC. The chain has TRBV5-4 and TRBJ2-1; the match to TRBD2 covers 11 bases. The CDR3 totals 15 residues. Germline-derived CDR1 and CDR2 are SGHNT and YYREEE (reference sequence). V lost 1 base to trimming and J lost 6 bases; unmatched junction nucleotides: 3.

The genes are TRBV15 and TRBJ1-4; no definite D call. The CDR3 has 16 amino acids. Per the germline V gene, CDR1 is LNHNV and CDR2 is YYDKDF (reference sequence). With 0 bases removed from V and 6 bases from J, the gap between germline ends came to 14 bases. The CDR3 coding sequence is TGTGCCACCAGCAGAGAAAACGGACTTGGAGATGAAAAACTGTTTTTT. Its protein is CATSRENGLGDEKLFF. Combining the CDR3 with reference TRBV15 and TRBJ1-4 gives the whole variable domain DAMVIQNPRYQVTQFGKPVTLSCSQTLNHNVMYWYQQKSSQAPKLLFHYYDKDFNNEADTPDNFQSRRPNTSFCFLDIRSPGLGDTAMYLCATSRENGLGDEKLFFGSGTQLSVL.

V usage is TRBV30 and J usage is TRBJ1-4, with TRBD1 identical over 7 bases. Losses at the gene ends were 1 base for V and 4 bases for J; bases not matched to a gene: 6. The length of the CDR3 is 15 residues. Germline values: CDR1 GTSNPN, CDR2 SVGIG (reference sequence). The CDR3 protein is CAWSATTGSNEKLFF. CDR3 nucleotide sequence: TGTGCCTGGAGTGCAACGACAGGGAGTAATGAAAAACTGTTTTTT.

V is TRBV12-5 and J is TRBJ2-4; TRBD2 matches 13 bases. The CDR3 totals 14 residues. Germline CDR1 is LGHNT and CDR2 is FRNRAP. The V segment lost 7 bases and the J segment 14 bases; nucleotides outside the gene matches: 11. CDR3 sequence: CASAPGTSGMNEYF. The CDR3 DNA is TGTGCTAGTGCACCCGGGACTAGCGGGATGAATGAGTACTTC.

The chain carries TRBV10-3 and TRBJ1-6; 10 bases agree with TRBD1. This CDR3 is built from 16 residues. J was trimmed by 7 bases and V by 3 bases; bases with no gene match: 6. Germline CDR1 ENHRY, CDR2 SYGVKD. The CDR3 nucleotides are TGTGCCATCAGTGATTGGGACAGGGGAAGGAATTCACCCCTCCACTTT. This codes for CAISDWDRGRNSPLHF.

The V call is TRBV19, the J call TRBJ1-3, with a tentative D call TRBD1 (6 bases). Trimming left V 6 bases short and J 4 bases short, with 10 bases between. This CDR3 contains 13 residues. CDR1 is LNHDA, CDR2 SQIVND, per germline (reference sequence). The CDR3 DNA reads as TGTGCCAGTAGAAGACAGGACGGAAACACCATATATTTT. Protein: CASRRQDGNTIYF.

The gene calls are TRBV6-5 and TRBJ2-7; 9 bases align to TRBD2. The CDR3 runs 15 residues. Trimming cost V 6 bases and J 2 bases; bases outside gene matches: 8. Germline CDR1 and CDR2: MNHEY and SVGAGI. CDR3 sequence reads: CASRRVAGVTYEQYF. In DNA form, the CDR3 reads TGTGCCAGCAGGCGGGTAGCGGGAGTCACCTACGAGCAGTACTTC.

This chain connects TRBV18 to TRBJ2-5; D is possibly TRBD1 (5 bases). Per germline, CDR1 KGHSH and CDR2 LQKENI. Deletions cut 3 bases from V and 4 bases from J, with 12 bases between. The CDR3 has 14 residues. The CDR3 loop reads CASSPQRTGETQYF. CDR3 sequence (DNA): TGTGCCAGCTCACCCCAACGAACAGGAGAGACCCAGTACTTC.

The CDR3 DNA sequence: TGTGCCAGCAGCTCCTCAGGGGGCATGGGGACCCAGTACTTC. Translating it yields CASSSSGGMGTQYF. This sequence joins TRBV7-2 and TRBJ2-5, with 8 positions matching TRBD1. This CDR3 is 14 amino acids long. J gave up 7 bases and V 4 bases, and 8 bases lay outside the gene matches. The germline CDR1 and CDR2 sequences are SGHTA and FQGNSA.

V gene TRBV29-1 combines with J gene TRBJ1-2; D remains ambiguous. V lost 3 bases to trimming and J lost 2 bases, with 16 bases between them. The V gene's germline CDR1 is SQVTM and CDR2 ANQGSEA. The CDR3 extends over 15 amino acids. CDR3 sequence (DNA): TGCAGCGTTGAGGGGAGCGGGGAGTTAAACTATGGCTACACCTTC. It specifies CSVEGSGELNYGYTF.

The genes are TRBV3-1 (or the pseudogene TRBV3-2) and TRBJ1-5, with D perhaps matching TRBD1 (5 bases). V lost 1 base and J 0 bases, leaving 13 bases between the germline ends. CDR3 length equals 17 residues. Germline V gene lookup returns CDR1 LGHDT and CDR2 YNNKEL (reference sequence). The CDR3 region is CASSQGTRTFSNQPQHF. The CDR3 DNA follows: TGTGCCAGCAGCCAAGGGACACGGACATTTAGCAATCAGCCCCAGCATTTT.

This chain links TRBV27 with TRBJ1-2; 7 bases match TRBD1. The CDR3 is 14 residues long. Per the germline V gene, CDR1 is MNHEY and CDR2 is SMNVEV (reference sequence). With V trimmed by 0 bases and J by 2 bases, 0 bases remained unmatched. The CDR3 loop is CASSLSGQNYGYTF. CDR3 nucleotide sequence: TGTGCCAGCAGTTTATCGGGACAGAACTATGGCTACACCTTC.

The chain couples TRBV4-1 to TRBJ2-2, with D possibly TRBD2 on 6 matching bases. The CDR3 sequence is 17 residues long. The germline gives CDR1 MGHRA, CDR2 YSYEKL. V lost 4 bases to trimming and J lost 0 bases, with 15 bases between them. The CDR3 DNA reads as TGCGCCAGCAGCCGAACCCCAACGGGGGCGAACACCGGGGAGCTGTTTTTT. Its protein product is CASSRTPTGANTGELFF.

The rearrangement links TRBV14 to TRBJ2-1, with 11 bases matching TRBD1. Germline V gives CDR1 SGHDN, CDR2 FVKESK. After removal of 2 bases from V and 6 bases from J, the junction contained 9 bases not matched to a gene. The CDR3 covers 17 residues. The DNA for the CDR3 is TGTGCCAGCAGCCAACGGCAGGGGACAGGGGGTTCCAATGAGCAGTTCTTC. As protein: CASSQRQGTGGSNEQFF.

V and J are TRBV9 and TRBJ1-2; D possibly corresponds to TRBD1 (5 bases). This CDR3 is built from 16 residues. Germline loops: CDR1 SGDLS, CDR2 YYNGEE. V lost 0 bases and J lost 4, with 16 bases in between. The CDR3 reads CASSVGILTVLYGYTF. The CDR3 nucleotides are TGTGCCAGCAGCGTAGGGATACTGACAGTCCTCTATGGCTACACCTTC.

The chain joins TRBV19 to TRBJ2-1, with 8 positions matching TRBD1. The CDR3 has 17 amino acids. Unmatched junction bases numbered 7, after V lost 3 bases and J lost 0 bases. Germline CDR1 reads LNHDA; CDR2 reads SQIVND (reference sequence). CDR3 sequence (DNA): TGTGCCAGTAGTATCATAAGGACAGGGAGCTCCTACAATGAGCAGTTCTTC. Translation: CASSIIRTGSSYNEQFF.

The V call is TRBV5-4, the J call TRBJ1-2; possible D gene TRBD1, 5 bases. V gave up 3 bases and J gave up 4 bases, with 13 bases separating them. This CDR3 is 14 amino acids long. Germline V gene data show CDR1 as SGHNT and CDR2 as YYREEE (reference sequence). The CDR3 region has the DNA TGTGCCAGCAGCTGGGGGGGTGAGGGCTATGGCTACACCTTC. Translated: CASSWGGEGYGYTF.

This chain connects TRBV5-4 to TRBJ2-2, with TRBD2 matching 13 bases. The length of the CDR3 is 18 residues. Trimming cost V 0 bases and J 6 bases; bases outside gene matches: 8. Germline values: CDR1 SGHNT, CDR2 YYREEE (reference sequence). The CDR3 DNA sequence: TGTGCCAGCAGCTTGGAACTAGCGGGGGGGAGGTTGGCCGGGGAGCTGTTTTTT. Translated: CASSLELAGGRLAGELFF.

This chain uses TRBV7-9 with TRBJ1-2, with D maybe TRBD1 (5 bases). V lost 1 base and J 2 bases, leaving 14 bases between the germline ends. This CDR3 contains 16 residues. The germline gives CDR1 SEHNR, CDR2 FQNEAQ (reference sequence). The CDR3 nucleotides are TGTGCCAGCAGCTTAGTGGGGGGACCGAACAACTATGGCTACACCTTC. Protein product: CASSLVGGPNNYGYTF. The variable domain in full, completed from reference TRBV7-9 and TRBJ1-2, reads DTGVSQNPRHKITKRGQNVTFRCDPISEHNRLYWYRQTLGQGPEFLTYFQNEAQLEKSRLLSDRFSAERPKGSFSTLEIQRTEQGDSAMYLCASSLVGGPNNYGYTFGSGTRLTVV.

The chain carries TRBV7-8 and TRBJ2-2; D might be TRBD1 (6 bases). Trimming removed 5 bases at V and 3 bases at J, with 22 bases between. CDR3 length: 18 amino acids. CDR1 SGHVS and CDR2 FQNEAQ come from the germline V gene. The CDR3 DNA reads TGTGCCAGCAGCCAAAGAGGGTCGGCAGGGGCTTACACCGGGGAGCTGTTTTTT. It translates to CASSQRGSAGAYTGELFF.

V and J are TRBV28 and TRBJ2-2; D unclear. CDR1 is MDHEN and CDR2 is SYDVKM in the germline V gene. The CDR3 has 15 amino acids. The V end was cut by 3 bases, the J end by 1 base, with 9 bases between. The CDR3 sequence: CASSFSSGNTGELFF. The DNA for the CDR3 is TGTGCCAGCAGTTTTAGCTCGGGGAACACCGGGGAGCTGTTTTTT.

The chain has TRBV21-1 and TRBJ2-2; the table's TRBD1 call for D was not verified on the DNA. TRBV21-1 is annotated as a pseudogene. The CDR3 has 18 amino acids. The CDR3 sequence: CASSKRRGGTGATGELFF. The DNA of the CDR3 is TGTGCCAGCAGCAAAAGAAGGGGAGGGACAGGGGCCACCGGGGAGCTGTTTTTT.

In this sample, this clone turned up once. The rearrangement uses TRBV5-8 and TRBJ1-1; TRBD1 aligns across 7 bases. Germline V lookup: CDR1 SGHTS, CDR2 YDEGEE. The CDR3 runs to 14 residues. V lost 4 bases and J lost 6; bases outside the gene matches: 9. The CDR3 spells CASSARRQGPEAFF. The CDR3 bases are TGTGCCAGCAGCGCCAGGCGACAGGGACCTGAAGCTTTCTTT.